This T cell receptor (beta chain) was observed in a study of shared clonotypes between healthy human individuals. Positively selected for CCR7, the CD45RO-negative cells used as naive CD8 cells excluded terminally differentiated effector memory CD45RA+ cells. Study results and caveats: In general, naive subsets displayed greater estimated richness than memory subsets did.

Every subset's genomic DNA went evenly onto several immunoSEQ plates. TCRdb keeps only in-frame clones here, not all; method: immunoSEQ multiplex PCR. The repertoire includes about 600,000 clones, nearly 97% of them detected once, and roughly 0.1% sits in the top ten. With regard to this clone: What it binds is not known. Other DNA sequences within the sample encode an identical CDR3.

The TCR was taken from a woman aged 25 to 39 in good health. The sequenced sample was naive CD8+ T cells sorted from blood.

The CDR3 sequence is CASSYSPGNTGELFF. DNA for the CDR3: TGTGCCAGCAGTTACTCGCCAGGGAACACCGGGGAGCTGTTTTTT. This rearrangement joins TRBV6-5 to TRBJ2-2; D uncertain. The germline gives CDR1 MNHEY, CDR2 SVGAGI. V lost 0 bases and J lost 1, with 6 bases in between. This CDR3 contains 15 residues.